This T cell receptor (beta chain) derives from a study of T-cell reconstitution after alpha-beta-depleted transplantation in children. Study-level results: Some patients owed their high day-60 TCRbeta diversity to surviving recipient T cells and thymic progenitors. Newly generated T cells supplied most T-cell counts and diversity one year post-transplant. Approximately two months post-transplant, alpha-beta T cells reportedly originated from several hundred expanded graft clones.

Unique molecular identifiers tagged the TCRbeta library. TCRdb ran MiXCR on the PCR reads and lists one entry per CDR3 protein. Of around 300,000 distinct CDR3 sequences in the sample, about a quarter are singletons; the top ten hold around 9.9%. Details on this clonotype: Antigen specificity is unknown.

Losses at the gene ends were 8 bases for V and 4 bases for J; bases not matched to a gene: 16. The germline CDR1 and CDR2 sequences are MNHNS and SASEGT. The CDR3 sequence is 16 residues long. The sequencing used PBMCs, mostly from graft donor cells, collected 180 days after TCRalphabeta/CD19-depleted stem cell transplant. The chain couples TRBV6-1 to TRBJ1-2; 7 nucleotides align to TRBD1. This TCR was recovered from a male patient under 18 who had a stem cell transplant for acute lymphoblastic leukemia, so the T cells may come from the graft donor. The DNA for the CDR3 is TGTGCCAGCTCTCGGGTTCCGGGACAGAGTAGCTATGGCTACACCTTC. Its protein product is CASSRVPGQSSYGYTF.